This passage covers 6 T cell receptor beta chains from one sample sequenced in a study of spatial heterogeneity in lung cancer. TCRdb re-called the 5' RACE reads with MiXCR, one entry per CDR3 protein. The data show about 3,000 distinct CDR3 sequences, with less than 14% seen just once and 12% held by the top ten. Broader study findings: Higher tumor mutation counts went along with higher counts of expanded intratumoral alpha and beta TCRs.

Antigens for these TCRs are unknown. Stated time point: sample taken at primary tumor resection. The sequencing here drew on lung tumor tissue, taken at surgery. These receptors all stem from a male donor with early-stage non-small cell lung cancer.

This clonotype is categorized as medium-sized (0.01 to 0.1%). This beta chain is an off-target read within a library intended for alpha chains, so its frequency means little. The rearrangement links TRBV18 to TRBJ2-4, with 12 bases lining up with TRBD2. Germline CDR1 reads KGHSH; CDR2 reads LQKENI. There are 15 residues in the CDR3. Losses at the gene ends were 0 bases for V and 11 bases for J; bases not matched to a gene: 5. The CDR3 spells CASSPPGTSGSVQYF. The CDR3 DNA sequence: TGTGCCAGCTCACCACCTGGGACTAGCGGGTCCGTTCAGTACTTC. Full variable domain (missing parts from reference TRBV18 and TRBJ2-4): NAGVMQNPRHLVRRRGQEARLRCSPMKGHSHVYWYRQLPEEGLKFMVYLQKENIIDESGMPKERFSAEFPKEGPSILRIQQVVRGDSAAYFCASSPPGTSGSVQYFGAGTRLSVL.

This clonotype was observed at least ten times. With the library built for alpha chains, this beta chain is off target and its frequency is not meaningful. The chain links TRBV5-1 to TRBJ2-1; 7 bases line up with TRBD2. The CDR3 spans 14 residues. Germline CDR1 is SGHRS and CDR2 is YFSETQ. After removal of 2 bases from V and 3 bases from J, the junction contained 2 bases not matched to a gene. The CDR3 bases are TGCGCCAGCAGCTTAGGCGGGAGCTACAATGAGCAGTTCTTC. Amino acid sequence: CASSLGGSYNEQFF.

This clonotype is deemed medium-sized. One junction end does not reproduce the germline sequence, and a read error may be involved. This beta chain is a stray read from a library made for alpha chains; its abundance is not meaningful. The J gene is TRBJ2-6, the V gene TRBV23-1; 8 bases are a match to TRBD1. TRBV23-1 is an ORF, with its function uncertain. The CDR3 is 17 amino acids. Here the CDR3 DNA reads TGCGCCAGCAGTCAATCCAGGGGGCCCTCTGTGGCCAACGTCCTGACTTTC. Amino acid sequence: CASSQSRGPSVANVLTF.

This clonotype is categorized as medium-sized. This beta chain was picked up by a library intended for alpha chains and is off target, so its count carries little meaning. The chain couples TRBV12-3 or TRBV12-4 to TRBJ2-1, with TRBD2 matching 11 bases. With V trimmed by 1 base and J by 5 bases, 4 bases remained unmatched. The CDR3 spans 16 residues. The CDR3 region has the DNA TGTGCCAGCAGTTTAGTTAGCGGGGGGGCCCACAATGAGCAGTTCTTC. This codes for CASSLVSGGAHNEQFF.

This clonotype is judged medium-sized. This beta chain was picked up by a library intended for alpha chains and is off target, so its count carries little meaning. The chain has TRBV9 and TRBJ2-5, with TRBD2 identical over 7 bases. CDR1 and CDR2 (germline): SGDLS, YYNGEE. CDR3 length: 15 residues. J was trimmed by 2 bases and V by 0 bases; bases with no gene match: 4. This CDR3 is CASSVVGGSQETQYF. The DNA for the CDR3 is TGTGCCAGCAGCGTAGTAGGCGGGAGTCAAGAGACCCAGTACTTC.

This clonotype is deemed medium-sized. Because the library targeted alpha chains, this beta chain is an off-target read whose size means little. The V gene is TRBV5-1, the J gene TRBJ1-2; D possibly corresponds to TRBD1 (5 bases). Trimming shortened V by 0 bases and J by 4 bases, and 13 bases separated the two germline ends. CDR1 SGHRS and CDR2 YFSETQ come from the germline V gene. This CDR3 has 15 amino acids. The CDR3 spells CASSLEGRTLYGYTF. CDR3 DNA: TGCGCCAGCAGCTTGGAGGGGCGGACGCTCTATGGCTACACCTTC.